Presented here are 26 T cell receptor beta chains from one specimen sequenced in a study of T cells after yellow fever vaccination (dated by TCRdb to the late 2010s). Library prep was done by 5' RACE. Sequencing used an Illumina NovaSeq 6000. TCRdb reprocessing: public reads trimmed at Q25 with fastp, clones called with MiXCR, in-frame beta chains kept. Merged by CDR3 protein, the rows form single entries marked with the most common genes and DNA. The sample data list some 390,000 distinct CDR3 sequences, and about 17% of these were observed just once. The ten largest clones take up about a sixth of the sample. Read against the paper, the sample's treatment or condition label means: live attenuated yellow fever vaccine strain. Sequencing used PBMCs, obtained before the yellow fever booster vaccination. These TCRs come from a man between 18 and 29 years old who received the YFV17D yellow fever vaccine.

A few counts support this clonotype. CDR3 DNA sequence: TGTGCCAGCAGCTCTACCGGGACTAGCGCCGGGGAGCTGTTTTTT. Its protein product is CASSSTGTSAGELFF. The chain uses TRBV7-2 and TRBJ2-2, with 10 bases aligning to TRBD2. This CDR3 is 15 amino acids long. CDR1 and CDR2 (germline): SGHTA, FQGNSA. Germline trimming cut 4 bases from V and 6 bases from J; bases unmatched to any gene: 5.

This clonotype came up a few times. The chain has TRBV3-1 and TRBJ1-4; D is possibly TRBD1 (5 bases). V lost 3 bases, J lost 5 bases, and 10 bases lay in between. The CDR3 sequence is 14 residues long. Germline CDR1 is LGHDT and CDR2 is YNNKEL (reference sequence). CDR3 in amino acids: CASSHTGTNEKLFF. DNA of the CDR3: TGTGCCAGCAGCCACACAGGTACAAATGAAAAACTGTTTTTT.

This clonotype has just a few counts. CDR3: CATSREGDTEAFF. As DNA, the CDR3 is TGTGCCACCAGCAGGGAGGGGGACACTGAAGCTTTCTTT. The V gene is TRBV15, the J gene TRBJ1-1, with D possibly being TRBD1 (6 bases). Trimming pared 3 bases from V and 3 bases from J, leaving 8 bases between. The germline V gene has CDR1 LNHNV and CDR2 YYDKDF (reference sequence). The CDR3 is made up of 13 amino acids.

This clonotype came up many times. The J gene is TRBJ2-3, the V gene TRBV29-1; 7 positions agree with TRBD2. The CDR3 length is 13 residues. Looked up from germline, CDR1 is SQVTM and CDR2 is ANQGSEA. The ends lost 7 bases at V and 2 bases at J; junction bases unmatched: 6. The CDR3 sequence is CSGRLASTDTQYF. The CDR3 nucleotides are TGCAGCGGGAGACTAGCATCCACAGATACGCAGTATTTT.

The V call is TRBV10-2, the J call TRBJ2-3; 10 positions match TRBD2. CDR3 length: 19 residues. V shed 7 bases and J 0 bases; nucleotides not matched to a gene: 16. Germline CDR1 and CDR2: WSHSY and SAAADI. The CDR3 loop reads CASINRSSGGSISTDTQYF. The CDR3 bases are TGCGCCAGCATAAACCGTTCTAGCGGGGGTTCCATTAGCACAGATACGCAGTATTTT.

The V call is TRBV4-3, the J call TRBJ1-2; 7 bases agree with TRBD1. Germline loops: CDR1 LGHNA, CDR2 YSLEER. After removal of 3 bases from V and 3 bases from J, the junction contained 7 bases not matched to a gene. The CDR3 loop spans 15 amino acids. In DNA form, the CDR3 reads TGCGCCAGCAGCCACTCGACAGGGCCCTACTATGGCTACACCTTC. Translation: CASSHSTGPYYGYTF.

In its sample, this clonotype was seen a few times. CDR3 bases: TGCAGTGCTAGAAAAGGGACAGGGGGCAATCAGCCCCAGCATTTT. It specifies CSARKGTGGNQPQHF. The chain uses TRBV20-1 and TRBJ1-5, with 10 nucleotides matching TRBD1. The V gene end was trimmed by 2 bases and the J gene end by 2 bases; junction bases not matched to a gene: 3. Germline CDR1 is DFQATT and CDR2 is SNEGSKA (reference sequence). The CDR3 totals 15 residues.

This clonotype came up a few times. The CDR3 DNA sequence: TGTGCCAGCAGTGCGGGATCAGGGGCCTACTATGGCTACACCTTC. This sequence encodes CASSAGSGAYYGYTF. V usage is TRBV25-1 and J usage is TRBJ1-2, with D possibly being TRBD1 (6 bases). Trimming left V 4 bases short and J 3 bases short, with 15 bases between. Germline loops: CDR1 MGHDK, CDR2 SYGVNS. This CDR3 spans 15 amino acids.

The table lists this clonotype with a few counts. The chain couples TRBV6-5 to TRBJ2-5, with 8 bases aligning to TRBD1. Germline CDR1 and CDR2: MNHEY and SVGAGI. Trimming at V came to 8 bases and at J to 2 bases, leaving 10 bases not matched to a gene. The CDR3 spans 15 residues. The CDR3 loop is CASGRQGSGQETQYF. CDR3 in DNA: TGTGCCAGCGGACGACAGGGGTCAGGGCAAGAGACCCAGTACTTC.

This clonotype occurred a few times. This chain uses TRBV19 with TRBJ1-2; D unresolved. V was shortened by 5 bases and J by 6 bases, with 19 bases between the two germline ends. The CDR3 sequence is 15 residues long. CDR1 is LNHDA and CDR2 is SQIVND in the germline V gene (reference sequence). The CDR3 DNA sequence: TGTGCCAGTAGTGTCGGATACGGGGAGTCGGATGGCTACACCTTC. Protein sequence: CASSVGYGESDGYTF.

This clonotype was seen more than once but under ten times. The rearrangement links TRBV12-3 or TRBV12-4 to TRBJ2-6, with 7 bases identical to TRBD1. The CDR3 length is 17 residues. Trimming cost V 5 bases and J 0 bases; bases outside gene matches: 7. Written as DNA, the CDR3 is TGTGCCAGCAGTAACAGGGGTGCCAACTCTGGGGCCAACGTCCTGACTTTC. As protein: CASSNRGANSGANVLTF.

This clonotype has only a few counts. The chain couples TRBV20-1 to TRBJ2-4; no clear D. Germline CDR1 DFQATT, CDR2 SNEGSKA (reference sequence). With 0 bases removed from V and 9 bases from J, the gap between germline ends came to 9 bases. The CDR3 is made up of 12 amino acids. This CDR3 reads CSAREGGGIQYF. For the CDR3, the DNA is TGCAGTGCTAGAGAGGGTGGCGGCATTCAGTACTTC.

This chain joins TRBV2 and TRBJ1-4; D is ambiguous. Trimming shortened V by 10 bases and J by 2 bases, and 14 bases separated the two germline ends. CDR3 length: 14 residues. The germline V gene has CDR1 SNHLY and CDR2 FYNNEI. CDR3 sequence (DNA): TGTGCCACCCGTCCCGAGTCGACTAATGAAAAACTGTTTTTT. Translated, it gives CATRPESTNEKLFF.

The chain links TRBV18 to TRBJ1-1, with no clear D. V lost 1 base, J lost 0 bases, and 6 bases lay in between. The CDR3 is made up of 14 amino acids. Germline V lookup: CDR1 KGHSH, CDR2 LQKENI. CDR3 nucleotides: TGTGCCAGCTCACCACGGCAGGTGAACACTGAAGCTTTCTTT. Its translation is CASSPRQVNTEAFF. Based on the CDR3 plus reference TRBV18 and TRBJ1-1, the full variable domain is NAGVMQNPRHLVRRRGQEARLRCSPMKGHSHVYWYRQLPEEGLKFMVYLQKENIIDESGMPKERFSAEFPKEGPSILRIQQVVRGDSAAYFCASSPRQVNTEAFFGQGTRLTVV.

This chain links TRBV7-8 with TRBJ2-7, with D perhaps matching TRBD2 (5 bases). CDR1 is SGHVS and CDR2 is FQNEAQ in the germline V gene. The CDR3 runs 14 residues. Trimming stripped 3 bases from V and 3 bases from J, with 12 bases between. The CDR3 sequence is CASSFDTGIYEQYF. Here the CDR3 DNA reads TGTGCCAGCAGCTTCGACACGGGGATCTACGAGCAGTACTTC.

This clonotype was seen many times. J is TRBJ2-5 and V is TRBV6-2 or TRBV6-3; tentatively, D is TRBD1 (6 bases). CDR3 length: 16 amino acids. Germline CDR1 is MNHEY and CDR2 is SVGEGT. V was shortened by 7 bases and J by 6 bases, with 24 bases between the two germline ends. The CDR3 bases are TGTGCCAGCACTCCTGTCCCCGACAGGCATAGTAAGACCCAGTACTTC. It encodes CASTPVPDRHSKTQYF.

The chain employs TRBV20-1 and TRBJ2-5; D is undetermined. CDR1 and CDR2 from the germline V gene are DFQATT and SNEGSKA (reference sequence). V lost 7 bases and J 1 base, leaving 7 bases between the germline ends. The CDR3 loop spans 11 amino acids. CDR3 DNA: TGCAGTGGTTTAGGCCAAGAGACCCAGTACTTC. This translates into CSGLGQETQYF.

The chain joins TRBV25-1 to TRBJ1-6; tentatively, D is TRBD1 (5 bases). Germline CDR1 MGHDK, CDR2 SYGVNS. V lost 5 bases, J lost 6 bases, and 8 bases lay in between. CDR3 length equals 13 residues. In DNA form, the CDR3 reads TGTGCCAGCAGTCGGGACGGTAATTCACCCCTCCACTTT. Protein: CASSRDGNSPLHF. Combining the CDR3 with reference TRBV25-1 and TRBJ1-6 gives the whole variable domain EADIYQTPRYLVIGTGKKITLECSQTMGHDKMYWYQQDPGMELHLIHYSYGVNSTEKGDLSSESTVSRIRTEHFPLTLESARPSHTSQYLCASSRDGNSPLHFGNGTRLTVT.

This clonotype has just a few counts. V and J are TRBV5-6 and TRBJ2-3; D is ambiguous. Germline CDR1 is SGHDT and CDR2 is YYEEEE. Trimming cost V 4 bases and J 4 bases, with 4 bases left between them. The CDR3 spans 11 residues. The CDR3 protein is CASSTPDTQYF. CDR3 sequence (DNA): TGTGCCAGCAGCACTCCAGATACGCAGTATTTT.

This clonotype was found a few times. This chain joins TRBV7-2 and TRBJ1-2; D unresolved. Germline CDR1 SGHTA, CDR2 FQGNSA. The CDR3 contains 17 residues. The V gene lost 6 bases and the J gene lost 5 bases, with 25 bases spanning the gap. In DNA, the CDR3 is TGTGCCAGCAGTCAACTACCCGGGGTGGCAGAAGTTTATGGCTACACCTTC. It codes for CASSQLPGVAEVYGYTF.

This clonotype was observed at least ten times. The J gene is TRBJ2-5, the V gene TRBV7-6, with 8 bases that match TRBD2. V trimming: 6 bases; J trimming: 2 bases; junction bases outside the gene matches: 8. This CDR3 has 15 residues. Germline CDR1 is SGHVS and CDR2 is FNYEAQ. DNA of the CDR3: TGTGCCAGCAGATGGGATTCGGGGGGGCAAGAGACCCAGTACTTC. Its protein is CASRWDSGGQETQYF.

This chain connects TRBV29-1 to TRBJ2-1, with D hard to call. Trimming shortened V by 4 bases and J by 2 bases, and 9 bases separated the two germline ends. The V gene's germline CDR1 is SQVTM and CDR2 ANQGSEA. This CDR3 is 13 amino acids long. The chain's CDR3 is CSVVLPTYNEQFF. The DNA for the CDR3 is TGCAGCGTTGTACTACCAACCTACAATGAGCAGTTCTTC.

This clonotype was seen a handful of times. The chain couples TRBV7-9 to TRBJ1-1; possibly TRBD1 for D (5 bases). CDR3 length equals 12 residues. Between the trimmed V and J ends, which lost 5 bases and 11 bases, there was a span of 15 bases. The V gene's germline CDR1 is SEHNR and CDR2 FQNEAQ (reference sequence). The CDR3 spells CASSHSRDPAFF. CDR3 coding DNA: TGTGCCAGCAGCCACAGCCGGGACCCCGCTTTCTTT. Full variable domain (missing parts from reference TRBV7-9 and TRBJ1-1): DTGVSQNPRHKITKRGQNVTFRCDPISEHNRLYWYRQTLGQGPEFLTYFQNEAQLEKSRLLSDRFSAERPKGSFSTLEIQRTEQGDSAMYLCASSHSRDPAFFGQGTRLTVV.

This clonotype was seen more than once but under ten times. The chain recombines TRBV7-2 with TRBJ1-2; D may be TRBD1 (5 bases). Trimming shortened V by 6 bases and J by 2 bases, and 13 bases separated the two germline ends. Germline V CDR1 and CDR2: SGHTA, FQGNSA. This CDR3 is built from 14 residues. In nucleotides, the CDR3 is TGTGCCAGCAGAACGGGGACGGGGAACTATGGCTACACCTTC. Protein: CASRTGTGNYGYTF.

The chain carries TRBV18 and TRBJ1-4; 8 bases line up with TRBD1. The CDR3 totals 17 residues. The J segment lost 4 bases and the V segment lost 5 bases, leaving 12 bases of the junction unmatched. CDR1 KGHSH and CDR2 LQKENI come from the germline V gene. In DNA form, the CDR3 reads TGTGCCAGCTCAACTTCAAGCGGGACAGGTGGTAATGAAAAACTGTTTTTT. This codes for CASSTSSGTGGNEKLFF.

This chain joins TRBV4-3 and TRBJ2-6; 9 bases match TRBD1. Germline lookup yields CDR1 LGHNA and CDR2 YSLEER. The CDR3 sequence is 18 residues long. Trimming removed 0 bases from V and 0 bases from J; junction bases left unmatched: 3. CDR3 sequence (DNA): TGCGCCAGCAGCCAAGAAAGGACAGGGGTCTCTGGGGCCAACGTCCTGACTTTC. Translation gives CASSQERTGVSGANVLTF.